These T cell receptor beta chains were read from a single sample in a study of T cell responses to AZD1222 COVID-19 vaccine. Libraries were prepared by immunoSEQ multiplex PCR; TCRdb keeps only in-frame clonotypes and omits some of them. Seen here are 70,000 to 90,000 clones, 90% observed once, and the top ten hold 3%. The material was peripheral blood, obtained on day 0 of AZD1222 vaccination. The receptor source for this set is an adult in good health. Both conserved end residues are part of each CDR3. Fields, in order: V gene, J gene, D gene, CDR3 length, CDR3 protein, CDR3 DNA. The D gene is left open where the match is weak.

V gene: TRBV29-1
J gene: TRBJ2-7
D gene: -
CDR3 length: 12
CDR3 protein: CSVERDGYEQYF
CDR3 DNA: TGCAGCGTTGAACGGGACGGGTACGAGCAGTACTTC

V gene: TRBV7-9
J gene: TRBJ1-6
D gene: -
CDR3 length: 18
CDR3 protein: CASSTSKDGSSYNSPLHF
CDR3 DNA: TGTGCCAGCAGCACTAGTAAGGACGGGAGCTCCTATAATTCACCCCTCCACTTT

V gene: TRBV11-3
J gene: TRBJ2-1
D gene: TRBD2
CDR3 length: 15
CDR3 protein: CASSSETSGLDEQFF
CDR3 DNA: TGTGCCAGCAGCTCAGAGACTAGCGGCCTCGATGAGCAGTTCTTC

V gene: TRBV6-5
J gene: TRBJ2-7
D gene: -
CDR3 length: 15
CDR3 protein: CASRVQGRASYEQYF
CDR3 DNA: TGTGCCAGCAGGGTACAGGGTAGGGCCTCCTACGAGCAGTACTTC

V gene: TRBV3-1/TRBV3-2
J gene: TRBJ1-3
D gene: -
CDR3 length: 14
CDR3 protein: CASRSAGIGNTIYF
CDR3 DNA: TGTGCCAGCAGGTCAGCAGGGATCGGAAACACCATATATTTT

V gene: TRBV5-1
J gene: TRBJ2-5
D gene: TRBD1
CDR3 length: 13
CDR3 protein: CASSPGQGETQYF
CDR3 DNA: TGCGCCAGCAGCCCAGGACAGGGTGAGACCCAGTACTTC

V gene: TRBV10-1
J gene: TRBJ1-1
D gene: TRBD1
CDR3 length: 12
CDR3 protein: CASSKDRGQAFF
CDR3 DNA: TGCGCCAGCAGCAAGGACAGGGGGCAAGCTTTCTTT

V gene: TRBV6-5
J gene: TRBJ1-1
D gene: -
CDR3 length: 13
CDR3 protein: CASSLSMNTEAFF
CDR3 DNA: TGTGCCAGCAGCCTGTCCATGAACACTGAAGCTTTCTTT

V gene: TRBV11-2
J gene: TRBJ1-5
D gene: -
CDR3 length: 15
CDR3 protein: CASSLDLTRNQPQHF
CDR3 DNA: TGTGCCAGCAGCTTAGATCTAACACGCAATCAGCCCCAGCATTTT

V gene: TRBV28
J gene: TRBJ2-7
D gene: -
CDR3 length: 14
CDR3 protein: CASFGGQGTYEQYF
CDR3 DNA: TGTGCCAGCTTCGGCGGGCAGGGGACCTACGAGCAGTACTTC

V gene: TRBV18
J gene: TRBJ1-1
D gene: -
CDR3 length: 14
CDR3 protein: CASSPRTEVTEAFF
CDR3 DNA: TGTGCCAGCTCACCACGGACCGAGGTAACTGAAGCTTTCTTT

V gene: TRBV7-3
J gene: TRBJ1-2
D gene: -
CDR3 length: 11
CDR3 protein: CASSSPAGYTF
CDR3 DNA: TGTGCCAGCAGCTCCCCAGCAGGCTACACCTTC

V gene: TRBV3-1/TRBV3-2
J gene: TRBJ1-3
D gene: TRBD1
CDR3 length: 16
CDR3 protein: CASSQDLPGGGNTIYF
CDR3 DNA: TGTGCCAGCAGCCAAGATCTGCCAGGGGGTGGAAACACCATATATTTT

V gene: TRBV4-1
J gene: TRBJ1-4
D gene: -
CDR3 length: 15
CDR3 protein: CASSQGSVRGGKLFF
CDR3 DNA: TGCGCCAGCAGCCAAGGATCGGTTCGGGGGGGGAAACTGTTTTTT

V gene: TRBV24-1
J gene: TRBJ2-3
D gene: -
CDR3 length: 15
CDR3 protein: CATSDFTRGGDTQYF
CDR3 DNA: TGTGCCACCAGTGATTTCACCAGGGGTGGGGATACGCAGTATTTT

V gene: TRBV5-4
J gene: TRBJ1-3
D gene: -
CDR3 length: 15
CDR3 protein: CASSGTLGGQNTIYF
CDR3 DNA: TGTGCCAGCAGCGGGACCTTGGGGGGGCAAAACACCATATATTTT

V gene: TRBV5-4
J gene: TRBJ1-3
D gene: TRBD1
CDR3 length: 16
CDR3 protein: CASSPRQGSSGNTIYF
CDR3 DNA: TGTGCCAGCAGCCCAAGACAGGGGAGCTCTGGAAACACCATATATTTT

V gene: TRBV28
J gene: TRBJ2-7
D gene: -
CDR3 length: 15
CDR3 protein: CASTTLGLNSYEQYF
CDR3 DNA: TGTGCCAGCACCACCCTAGGACTAAACTCCTACGAGCAGTACTTC